This TCR beta chain was obtained from a study of shared clonotypes between healthy human individuals. Authors' methods: Quality scores were absent from the junction-only immunoSEQ sequences, so filtering differed. This table comes from immunoSEQ multiplex PCR, and its TCRdb copy is limited to in-frame clones, with some not included. The V and J calls and the clone size are those of that table, but D and trimming were determined from the DNA. The sample records roughly 2 million clones, 85% to 95% being singletons. As defined, naive CD8 cells were CD45RO-negative and positively selected for CCR7, with terminally differentiated effector memory CD45RA+ cells excluded. All of the donors resided in Nashville, Tennessee, and each was a Caucasian adult. As regards this clone: The antigen is not known.

Regarding the study as a whole: Deeper or shallower sequencing was expected to change how clonotypes are shared among donors. In a few donors, around 4.5% of naive CD4 clonotypes appeared in common.

Between the trimmed V and J ends, which lost 4 bases and 2 bases, there was a span of 14 bases. Per the germline V gene, CDR1 is MGHRA and CDR2 is YSYEKL. The CDR3 contains 15 residues. The clonotype comes from a man aged 18 to 35 in good health. The specimen sequenced was naive CD8+ T cells sorted from blood. The chain combines TRBV4-1 with TRBJ2-5; possibly TRBD2 for D (6 bases). CDR3 region: CASSRRTRDQETQYF. The CDR3, as DNA: TGCGCCAGCAGCCGACGGACGCGGGATCAAGAGACCCAGTACTTC.